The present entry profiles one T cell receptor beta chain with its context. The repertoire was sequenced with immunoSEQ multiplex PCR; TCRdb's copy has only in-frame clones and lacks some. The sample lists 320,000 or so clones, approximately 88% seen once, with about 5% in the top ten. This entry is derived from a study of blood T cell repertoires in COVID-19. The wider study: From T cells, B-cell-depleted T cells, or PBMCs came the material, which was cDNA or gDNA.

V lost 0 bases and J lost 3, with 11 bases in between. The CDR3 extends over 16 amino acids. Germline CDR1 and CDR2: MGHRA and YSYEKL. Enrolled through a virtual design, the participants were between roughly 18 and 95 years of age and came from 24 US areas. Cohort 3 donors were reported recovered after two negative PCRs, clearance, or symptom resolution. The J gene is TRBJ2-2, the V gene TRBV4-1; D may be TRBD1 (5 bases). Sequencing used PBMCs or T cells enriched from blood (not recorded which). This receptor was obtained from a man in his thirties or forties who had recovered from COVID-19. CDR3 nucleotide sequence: TGCGCCAGCAGCCAAGAAAGACAGTTTTACACCGGGGAGCTGTTTTTT. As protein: CASSQERQFYTGELFF.